This TCR beta chain was recorded in a study of post-analysis software for immune sequencing data. Regarding the study as a whole: Compared with controls, patients showed significantly lower normalized Chao1 diversity. Among 4 or 5 TRBV segments more frequent in patients than controls were TRBV5-6, TRBV5-1 and TRBV20-1.

This clonotype appeared a few times. Its antigen remains unidentified. Each TCR beta cDNA library carried unique molecular identifiers. Each batch of about 1 to 11 million T cells produced some 450,000 cDNA molecules. TCRdb called the PCR reads again in MiXCR, with one record for every CDR3 protein. The table records about 820,000 distinct CDR3 sequences, roughly 50% of them present only once. The germline V gene has CDR1 LNHNV and CDR2 YYDKDF (reference sequence). Trimming removed 0 bases from V and 8 bases from J, with 13 bases in between. This CDR3 spans 14 amino acids. Sequenced input: blood. The TCR was taken from a girl aged 5 to 17 with multiple sclerosis. V gene TRBV15 combines with J gene TRBJ1-2, with TRBD1 as a possible D gene (5 bases). CDR3 sequence reads: CATSRDLGVTGYTF. CDR3 sequence (DNA): TGTGCCACCAGCAGAGATTTAGGGGTGACGGGCTACACCTTC.